One and the same sample provided the 10 T cell receptor beta chains below, sequenced in a study of T cell responses to AZD1222 COVID-19 vaccine. Measured with immunoSEQ multiplex PCR; TCRdb has only the in-frame clones, and not every one. In the table there are approximately 88,000 clones, about 72% of which are singletons. This specimen consisted of peripheral blood, obtained on day 0 of AZD1222 vaccination. The origin of the receptors is an adult in good health.

For this clone: One end of the junction is discordant with germline, which a read error may explain. The chain couples TRBV7-9 to TRBJ2-2; the D gene is possibly TRBD2 (7 bases). This CDR3 spans 17 amino acids. Germline CDR1 and CDR2: SEHNR and FQNEAQ (reference sequence). The CDR3 DNA is TGTGCCAGCAGTTTAGGACTAGGGGGAGTTGGCACCGGGGAGCTGTTTTTT. Protein product: CASSLGLGGVGTGELFF.

The chain links TRBV5-5 to TRBJ1-2; no clear D gene. Trimming cost V 2 bases and J 3 bases, with 5 bases left between them. Per germline, CDR1 SGHKS and CDR2 YYEKEE (reference sequence). The length of the CDR3 is 12 residues. The CDR3 sequence is CASSLRDYGYTF. DNA of the CDR3: TGTGCCAGCAGCTTAAGGGACTATGGCTACACCTTC.

This chain joins TRBV19 and TRBJ2-6; D not certain. Trimming took off 1 base at V and 5 bases at J, with 9 bases between the two ends. Germline V gene lookup returns CDR1 LNHDA and CDR2 SQIVND (reference sequence). This CDR3 spans 15 amino acids. Here the CDR3 reads CASSIAMDRANVLTF. DNA for the CDR3: TGTGCCAGTAGTATAGCAATGGATAGGGCCAACGTCCTGACTTTC.

The chain's CDR3 is CASSFGNTIYF. In nucleotides, the CDR3 is TGTGCCAGCAGCTTTGGAAACACCATATATTTT. The chain links TRBV7-2 to TRBJ1-3; D is ambiguous. Germline CDR1 reads SGHTA; CDR2 reads FQGNSA. Deletions cut 3 bases from V and 3 bases from J, with 0 bases between. The CDR3 contains 11 residues.

This clone was counted between two and nine times. The chain is built from TRBV28 and TRBJ2-5; 9 bases line up with TRBD1. Trimming cost V 6 bases and J 5 bases; bases outside gene matches: 4. Germline V gene sequence: CDR1 MDHEN, CDR2 SYDVKM. The CDR3 spans 13 residues. The CDR3 region is CASRGTGLETQYF. In DNA form, the CDR3 reads TGTGCCAGCAGGGGGACAGGGTTGGAGACCCAGTACTTC.

The rearrangement joins TRBV9 to TRBJ2-3; D not resolved. The CDR3 is 13 amino acids. The ends were cut back, 4 bases at V and 5 bases at J, with 11 bases in the middle. Germline CDR1 is SGDLS and CDR2 is YYNGEE. The CDR3 loop reads CASSRARKDTQYF. CDR3 nucleotide sequence: TGTGCCAGCAGCCGGGCACGCAAAGATACGCAGTATTTT.

The gene calls are TRBV19 and TRBJ1-5, with D hard to call. Germline lookup yields CDR1 LNHDA and CDR2 SQIVND (reference sequence). V lost 2 bases and J lost 0, with 8 bases in between. CDR3 length equals 15 residues. CDR3 in DNA: TGTGCCAGTAGTATATCCCGGAGTAGCAATCAGCCCCAGCATTTT. Translation: CASSISRSSNQPQHF. The variable domain in full, completed from reference TRBV19 and TRBJ1-5, reads DGGITQSPKYLFRKEGQNVTLSCEQNLNHDAMYWYRQDPGQGLRLIYYSQIVNDFQKGDIAEGYSVSREKKESFPLTVTSAQKNPTAFYLCASSISRSSNQPQHFGDGTRLSIL.

The DNA for the CDR3 is TGTGCCAGCAGCGTAGGTGGACAGTCTGATGGCTACACCTTC. Amino acids: CASSVGGQSDGYTF. The chain combines TRBV9 with TRBJ1-2, with a tentative D call TRBD1 (6 bases). CDR1 and CDR2 from the germline V gene are SGDLS and YYNGEE. There are 14 residues in the CDR3. The ends were cut back, 0 bases at V and 6 bases at J, with 12 bases in the middle.

The V gene is TRBV15, the J gene TRBJ1-1; TRBD1 might be the D (5 bases). CDR1 and CDR2 from the germline V gene are LNHNV and YYDKDF (reference sequence). The CDR3 runs to 15 residues. The V end lost 5 bases, the J end lost 3 bases, and 16 bases lay between the germline ends. The CDR3 spells CATSPRVGGDTEAFF. The CDR3 DNA is TGTGCCACCAGCCCTCGAGTCGGGGGGGACACTGAAGCTTTCTTT.

A note on this clone: One junction end disagrees with the germline gene, perhaps due to a read error. The chain carries TRBV6-5 and TRBJ1-4; 9 positions agree with TRBD1. The CDR3 contains 14 residues. Germline loops: CDR1 MNHEY, CDR2 SVGAGI. Here the CDR3 reads CASSRDRDNDKLFF. For the CDR3, the DNA is TGTGCCAGCAGTAGGGACAGGGATAATGACAAACTGTTTTTT.